The next 7 T cell receptor beta chains were all read from a single sample in a study of blood T cells in healthy people across ages. The authors ran a second PCR of 7 to 11 cycles using a sample-barcoded 5' primer and a J-beta primer mix. TCRdb itself ran the 5' RACE reads through MiXCR, one entry per CDR3 protein. The repertoire includes 1.4 million or so distinct CDR3 sequences, around 40% of them detected once, and roughly 3.7% sits in the top ten. The specimen was blood. These receptors were collected from a woman under 30 in good health.

This chain uses TRBV29-1 with TRBJ1-6, with TRBD1 matching over 7 bases. The trim removed 6 bases at V and 8 bases at J, leaving 10 bases unmatched. The CDR3 totals 14 residues. Germline CDR1 SQVTM, CDR2 ANQGSEA. Here the CDR3 DNA reads TGCAGCGTAAGACAGGGAAATGCGGATTCACCCCTCCACTTT. As protein: CSVRQGNADSPLHF.

Concerning this clonotype itself: This may be a read error: a much more frequent sequence differs by one nucleotide. The rearrangement links TRBV29-1 to TRBJ2-1; 7 bases match TRBD2. Trimming cost V 3 bases and J 6 bases; bases outside gene matches: 17. The germline gives CDR1 SQVTM, CDR2 ANQGSEA. The CDR3 length is 17 residues. The DNA for the CDR3 is TGCAGCGTTGATCATATGGGTGGGTCTAGCGGTTTCAATGAGCAGTTCTTC. Translated: CSVDHMGGSSGFNEQFF.

This clonotype was counted between two and nine times. The V and J genes are TRBV7-9 and TRBJ1-2; 7 positions match TRBD1. CDR1 is SEHNR and CDR2 is FQNEAQ in the germline V gene (reference sequence). The CDR3 loop spans 16 amino acids. Trimming cost V 4 bases and J 4 bases; bases outside gene matches: 12. CDR3 DNA sequence: TGTGCCAGCAGCTCCCCAATACTCGACAGGGTCTATGGCTACACCTTC. As protein: CASSSPILDRVYGYTF.

This clonotype was picked up many times. J is TRBJ2-3 and V is TRBV29-1; weak D call: TRBD2 (5 bases). The CDR3 totals 12 residues. The germline CDR1 and CDR2 sequences are SQVTM and ANQGSEA. V was pared by 6 bases and J by 6 bases, with 13 bases between. In DNA, the CDR3 is TGCAGCGTAGGGCTAGCCGGGGATACGCAGTATTTT. It specifies CSVGLAGDTQYF.

A single count supports this clonotype. The genes are TRBV11-2 and TRBJ1-3; D is ambiguous. Trimming left V 5 bases short and J 9 bases short, with 8 bases between. CDR1 and CDR2 from the germline V gene are SGHAT and FQNNGV. CDR3 length equals 11 residues. DNA for the CDR3: TGTGCCAGCAGCCCGGGTAGCACCATATATTTT. It encodes CASSPGSTIYF.

The V and J genes are TRBV29-1 and TRBJ2-1; D gene ambiguous. In germline, CDR1 is SQVTM, CDR2 ANQGSEA. The length of the CDR3 is 12 residues. The V end lost 0 bases, the J end lost 9 bases, and 9 bases lay between the germline ends. The CDR3 sequence is CSVEDPRSEQFF. The CDR3 nucleotides read TGCAGCGTTGAAGATCCACGTAGTGAGCAGTTCTTC.

The chain joins TRBV6-2 or TRBV6-3 to TRBJ2-1; D gene unclear. V lost 2 bases, J lost 5 bases, and 10 bases lay in between. Germline-derived CDR1 and CDR2 are MNHEY and SVGEGT. The CDR3 is 14 amino acids. CDR3 DNA sequence: TGTGCCAGCAGTTACCGTCGGGCCCACAATGAGCAGTTCTTC. As protein: CASSYRRAHNEQFF.